Listed below are T cell receptor beta chains from one sample, sequenced in a study of blood T cell repertoires in COVID-19. This table comes from immunoSEQ multiplex PCR, and its TCRdb copy is limited to in-frame clones, with some not included. The sample shows more than 100,000 clones, around 87% of them seen only once. Sequenced: peripheral blood. The receptors come from a woman aged 55-69 years with acute or convalescent COVID-19. Both conserved end residues are part of each CDR3. The order of the fields is J gene, D gene, V gene, clone size, CDR3 DNA, CDR3 protein. A D gene is named only where the DNA matches it firmly. Size is stated for part of the rows, as once, few or many counts, or as a class when the clone is expanded.

>TRBJ1-2|NA|TRBV10-2|NA
TGCGCCAGCACGTTCGGGAGCTATGGCTACACCTTC
CASTFGSYGYTF
>TRBJ2-1|TRBD2|TRBV5-4|NA
TGTGCCAGCAGCTCGGCGGGAGGGTTCGTAAATGAGCAGTTCTTC
CASSSAGGFVNEQFF
>TRBJ2-7|TRBD1|TRBV6-1|NA
TGTGCCAGCAGTGATCGACAGGGGTCCTACGAGCAGTACTTC
CASSDRQGSYEQYF
>TRBJ1-6|NA|TRBV20-1|once
TGCAGTGCGAGTTTTGCTAGCTCCTATAATTCACCCCTCCACTTT
CSASFASSYNSPLHF
>TRBJ2-1|TRBD2|TRBV7-2|once
TGTGCCAGCAACCCGGGACTAGCGATCTACAATGAGCAGTTCTTC
CASNPGLAIYNEQFF
>TRBJ1-2|NA|TRBV30|once
TGTGCCTGGAGTGTCCAGGGGCGGCATGGCTACACCTTC
CAWSVQGRHGYTF
>TRBJ1-4|TRBD1|TRBV5-1|NA
TGCGCCAGCAGCGGACAGGGAATTGGGAGTGAAAAACTGTTTTTT
CASSGQGIGSEKLFF
>TRBJ1-5|TRBD1|TRBV7-9|NA
TGTGCCAGCAGCCCCCGGGAGGGGGCAGGGGAGCCCCAGCATTTT
CASSPREGAGEPQHF
>TRBJ1-2|NA|TRBV27|once
TGTGCCAGCAAACCTCGGGGAACATATAACTATGGCTACACCTTC
CASKPRGTYNYGYTF
>TRBJ2-7|TRBD2|TRBV15|NA
TGTGCCACCAGCCAGGGAGGGAGCTCCTACGAGCAGTACTTC
CATSQGGSSYEQYF
>TRBJ2-4|TRBD1|TRBV19|NA
TGTGCCAGTAGTAAAAGGACAGGGGAAGCCAAAAACATTCAGTACTTC
CASSKRTGEAKNIQYF
>TRBJ1-1|TRBD1|TRBV6-5|NA
TGTGCCAGCAGTTACTCGACAGGGGGTCCCTCCCCTGAAGCTTTCTTT
CASSYSTGGPSPEAFF
>TRBJ2-1|NA|TRBV27|NA
TGTGCCAGCAGTTACGGACAGTCCCGCAATGAGCAGTTCTTC
CASSYGQSRNEQFF
>TRBJ2-7|TRBD2|TRBV5-1|NA
TGCGCCAGCAGCCCGGCGGCCCGGACTAGCGGGACCTACGAGCAGTACTTC
CASSPAARTSGTYEQYF
>TRBJ2-3|NA|TRBV5-1|NA
TGCGCCAGCAGCTTGGTGGACAGCAATACGCAGTATTTT
CASSLVDSNTQYF
>TRBJ1-2|NA|TRBV7-9|NA
TGTGCCAGCAGCTTAATGGCAAACTATGGCTACACCTTC
CASSLMANYGYTF
>TRBJ1-6|NA|TRBV14|NA
TGTGCCAGCAGCCTTTACGGAGATAATTCACCCCTCCACTTT
CASSLYGDNSPLHF
>TRBJ2-3|TRBD2|TRBV18|once
TGTGCCAGCACCGGACTAGCGGGGACTAGCACAGATACGCAGTATTTT
CASTGLAGTSTDTQYF
>TRBJ1-5|TRBD1|TRBV5-1|once
TGCGCCAGCAGCTTGGGGGGACAGGGGGCGAATAGCAATCAGCCCCAGCATTTT
CASSLGGQGANSNQPQHF
>TRBJ1-3|TRBD1|TRBV7-8|NA
TGTGCCAACTCACAGGGGGCTGGAAACACCATATATTTT
CANSQGAGNTIYF
>TRBJ2-7|TRBD1|TRBV24-1|NA
TGTGCCACCAGTGACCGGGACAGCCTCTCCTACGAGCAGTACTTC
CATSDRDSLSYEQYF
>TRBJ1-5|TRBD1|TRBV27|NA
TGTGCCAGCAGGGGGACAGGGGGGTTTGCTCAGCCCCAGCATTTT
CASRGTGGFAQPQHF
>TRBJ1-5|NA|TRBV6-8|few
TGTGCCAGCAGTTATTGCCGACTCTTAAGCAATCAGCCCCAGCATTTT
CASSYCRLLSNQPQHF
>TRBJ1-2|NA|TRBV28|once
TGTGCCAGCAGTCCTTACAGGGCGCAGGGCTACACCTTC
CASSPYRAQGYTF
>TRBJ2-1|NA|TRBV19|NA
TGTGCCAGTAGTATTGGACCAGCGGACAGCTCCTACAATGAGCAGTTCTTC
CASSIGPADSSYNEQFF
>TRBJ1-3|NA|TRBV4-2|NA
TGTGCCAGCAGCCAGGAAATAGACAGCACCTCTGGAAACACCATATATTTT
CASSQEIDSTSGNTIYF
>TRBJ1-1|TRBD1|TRBV24-1|NA
TGTGCCACCAGTGACCACGGGACAGGGACTCGTATGACTGAAGCTTTCTTT
CATSDHGTGTRMTEAFF
>TRBJ1-5|NA|TRBV15|few
TGTGCCACCAGCAGAGACGACACCCTAACCAAGAGCAATCAGCCCCAGCATTTT
CATSRDDTLTKSNQPQHF
>TRBJ1-2|NA|TRBV9|NA
TGTGCCAGCAGCGTAGGGGGTGGGCAGGGCCATGGCTACACCTTC
CASSVGGGQGHGYTF
>TRBJ2-5|NA|TRBV5-1|NA
TGCGCCAGCAGCTTGGTAGAGGGTGAGACCCAGTACTTC
CASSLVEGETQYF
>TRBJ2-1|TRBD2|TRBV7-3|few
TGTGCCAGCAGCCCCCGGTCACGGGGGGAGCGGACTACCTACAATGAGCAGTTCTTC
CASSPRSRGERTTYNEQFF
>TRBJ2-5|TRBD2|TRBV5-5|NA
TGTGCCAGCAGCCAACTGAAAGCGGGAGCTGAGACCCAGTACTTC
CASSQLKAGAETQYF
>TRBJ2-5|NA|TRBV28|NA
TGTGCCAGCAGTTTGTCAGGGCCCGAGACCCAGTACTTC
CASSLSGPETQYF
>TRBJ1-6|NA|TRBV19|NA
TGTGCCAGTACCGCAGGGGTCGGCTCCTATAATTCACCCCTCCACTTT
CASTAGVGSYNSPLHF
>TRBJ2-7|TRBD1|TRBV6-1|NA
TGTGCCAGCAGTGAAGAAGTTGACAGGGCTATCTCCTACGAGCAGTACTTC
CASSEEVDRAISYEQYF
>TRBJ2-5|NA|TRBV14|NA
TGTGCCAGCAGCCCGCGTGTGGGGCTTCAAGAGACCCAGTACTTC
CASSPRVGLQETQYF
>TRBJ1-5|NA|TRBV19|NA
TGTGCCAGTACCGTCAACTTGAATCAGCCCCAGCATTTT
CASTVNLNQPQHF
>TRBJ2-1|NA|TRBV12-3/TRBV12-4|NA
TGTGCCAGCACAATACGGGAGAAGCAGTTCTTC
CASTIREKQFF
>TRBJ1-5|NA|TRBV2|NA
TGTGCCAGCAGTGAACAGGGCGATCAGCCCCAGCATTTT
CASSEQGDQPQHF
>TRBJ2-1|NA|TRBV25-1|NA
TGTGCCAGCAGTGGACAGGTTAATGAGCAGTTCTTC
CASSGQVNEQFF
>TRBJ1-5|NA|TRBV28|NA
TGTGCCAGCAGTTTTGGGTCGGGGACAATCCCCCTTAGGAATCAGCCCCAGCATTTT
CASSFGSGTIPLRNQPQHF
>TRBJ2-7|TRBD2|TRBV5-1|few
TGCGCCAGCAGCTTGGCCAAGCGGGAGGACGAGCAGTACTTC
CASSLAKREDEQYF
>TRBJ1-5|NA|TRBV7-9|NA
TGTGCCAGCAGTCGCGACAATAGCAATCAGCCCCAGCATTTT
CASSRDNSNQPQHF
>TRBJ2-2|TRBD2|TRBV4-1|NA
TGCGCCAGCAGCCTTCTGTGGCGGGAGGGGTGGAGGGAGCTGTTTTTT
CASSLLWREGWRELFF
>TRBJ2-3|TRBD2|TRBV30|NA
TGTGCCTGGAGTCCCGGGACTAGCGGGACAAGCACAGATACGCAGTATTTT
CAWSPGTSGTSTDTQYF
>TRBJ1-3|NA|TRBV15|NA
TGTGCCACCAGGGCCTCGGGGGGAAACACCATATATTTT
CATRASGGNTIYF
>TRBJ1-1|TRBD1|TRBV5-5|NA
TGTGCCAGCAGCTTGACAGGACAGGGCCTGAACACTGAAGCTTTCTTT
CASSLTGQGLNTEAFF
>TRBJ1-2|NA|TRBV6-5|NA
TGTGCCAGCAGTCAGGGCTCCACTAACTATGGCTACACCTTC
CASSQGSTNYGYTF
>TRBJ2-3|NA|TRBV7-3|NA
TGTGCCAGCAGCTTCCAGGGCACAGATACGCAGTATTTT
CASSFQGTDTQYF
>TRBJ1-2|NA|TRBV14|NA
TGTGCCAGCAGCCAAGCTAGGAGTTATGGCTACACCTTC
CASSQARSYGYTF
>TRBJ1-4|NA|TRBV27|NA
TGTGCCAGCAAGAGCCTCCTTAATGAAAAACTGTTTTTT
CASKSLLNEKLFF
>TRBJ2-7|NA|TRBV20-1|NA
TGCAGTGCGCCTGAGCGGTACGAGCAGTACTTC
CSAPERYEQYF
>TRBJ2-1|NA|TRBV4-1|once
TGCGCCAGCAGCCAAGAATCCTCAGGGGCCCCTAGGAATGAGCAGTTCTTC
CASSQESSGAPRNEQFF
>TRBJ1-2|TRBD1|TRBV7-2|once
TGTGCCAGCAGCCTGGACAGGGGAGGCTACACCTTC
CASSLDRGGYTF
>TRBJ2-5|TRBD2|TRBV15|NA
TGTGCCACCAGCAGGGACTTGACTAGCGAAGAGACCCAGTACTTC
CATSRDLTSEETQYF
>TRBJ1-1|TRBD1|TRBV10-1|NA
TGCGCCAGCAAGGCTCGGCAGGGGGCGACTGAAGCTTTCTTT
CASKARQGATEAFF
>TRBJ2-7|TRBD2|TRBV6-5|NA
TGTGCCAGCAGTTCCCCCAGCGGGGGGCAGTACTTC
CASSSPSGGQYF
>TRBJ1-1|TRBD1|TRBV6-5|NA
TGTGCCAGCAGTTACTCGAATTTAGGGGGCGCAAGCTCTTTCTTT
CASSYSNLGGASSFF
>TRBJ2-1|TRBD1|TRBV4-2|many
TGTGCCAGCAGCCCCAGGGGGCGGAAAACCTACAATGAGCAGTTCTTC
CASSPRGRKTYNEQFF
>TRBJ1-2|NA|TRBV2|once
TGTGCCAGCAAAAGGAGTCAGATCGTGGATGGCTACACCTTC
CASKRSQIVDGYTF